This TCR beta chain was recorded in a study of T-cell memory formation after mild COVID-19. At the level of the study: TCR clusters were mostly confined to one donor each. Whole-study findings and limits: Whereas later expanders leaned CD4+, clones contracting day 15 to 85 showed a balanced CD4/CD8 makeup. CD4+ contracting clones were mainly CM and EM; CD8+ ones, EMRA.

Constant-segment primers and 5'RACE yielded cDNA libraries for TCR alpha and TCR beta, each carrying sample barcodes and UMIs. TCRdb called the 5' RACE reads again in MiXCR, with one record for every CDR3 protein. The table includes about 350,000 distinct CDR3 sequences, approximately 14% detected once. A note on this clonotype: As yet, its antigen is unknown.

The sequencing input was PBMCs or a T cell subset sorted from them (not recorded which). The TCR was taken from a man aged 18-30 years who had mild COVID-19 (a few samples of this study predate the infection). Cell type and time point are not known.

CDR3 in DNA: TGTGCCAGCAACCCGGGACAGAACTATGGCTACACCTTC. It specifies CASNPGQNYGYTF. The chain carries TRBV6-2 or TRBV6-3 and TRBJ1-2; 7 bases agree with TRBD1. Germline trimming cut 7 bases from V and 2 bases from J; bases unmatched to any gene: 4. Per the germline V gene, CDR1 is MNHEY and CDR2 is SVGEGT. The CDR3 spans 13 residues.